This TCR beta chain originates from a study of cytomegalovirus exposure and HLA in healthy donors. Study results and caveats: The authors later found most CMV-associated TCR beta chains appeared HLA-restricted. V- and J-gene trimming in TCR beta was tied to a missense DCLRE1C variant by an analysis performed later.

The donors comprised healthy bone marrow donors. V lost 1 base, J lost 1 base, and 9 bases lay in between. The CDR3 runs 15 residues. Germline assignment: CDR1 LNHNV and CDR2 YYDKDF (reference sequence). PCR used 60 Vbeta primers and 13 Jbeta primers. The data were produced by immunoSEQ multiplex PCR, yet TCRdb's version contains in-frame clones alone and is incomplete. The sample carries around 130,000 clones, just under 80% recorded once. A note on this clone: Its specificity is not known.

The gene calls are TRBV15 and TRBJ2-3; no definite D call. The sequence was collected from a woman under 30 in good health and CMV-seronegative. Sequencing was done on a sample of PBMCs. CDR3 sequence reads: CATSRGQIGTDTQYF. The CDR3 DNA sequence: TGTGCCACCAGCAGAGGTCAGATTGGCACAGATACGCAGTATTTT.